This T cell receptor beta chain was recorded in a study of blood T cell repertoires in COVID-19. Study information: COVID-19 samples from acute and convalescent phases originated in the United States, Italy and Spain. Nucleic acid was either cDNA or gDNA, and it came from T cells, B-cell-depleted T cells, or PBMCs.

Germline V CDR1 and CDR2: SGHTA, FQGNSA. The CDR3 sequence is 16 residues long. Trimming removed 4 bases from V and 7 bases from J; junction bases left unmatched: 10. The cohort comprised adults aged about 18 to 90 years residing in some 24 US areas. Original analysis: Researchers report that nucleated cell counts were estimated from reference gene primer amplification. Some clones are missing from TCRdb's copy, which holds only in-frame ones; the method was immunoSEQ multiplex PCR. V and J calls and clone size are those listed in that table; D and trimming were worked out from the DNA. The sample contains approximately 310,000 clones, around 90% of which appear only once.

The TCR sequence derives from a man aged 55 to 70 who had recovered from COVID-19. This chain uses TRBV7-2 with TRBJ2-1; 10 bases fit TRBD2. The sequencing input was PBMCs or T cells enriched from blood (not recorded which). CDR3 amino acids: CASSSGPSGSGNEQFF. CDR3 DNA: TGTGCCAGCAGCTCCGGGCCTAGCGGGAGTGGTAATGAGCAGTTCTTC. The variable domain in full, with the rest retrieved from reference TRBV7-2 and TRBJ2-1, is GAGVSQSPSNKVTEKGKDVELRCDPISGHTALYWYRQSLGQGLEFLIYFQGNSAPDKSGLPSDRFSAERTGGSVSTLTIQRTQQEDSAVYLCASSSGPSGSGNEQFFGPGTRLTVL.